The 15 T cell receptor beta chains listed next were all sequenced from one sample in a study of blood T cell repertoires in COVID-19. The table came from immunoSEQ multiplex PCR; TCRdb's copy has only in-frame clones and leaves some out. The sample includes under 350,000 clones, approximately 90% seen only once; the top ten take about 4%. What was sequenced was PBMCs or T cells enriched from blood (not recorded which). These receptors were taken from a man aged 25-45 years who had recovered from COVID-19.

J is TRBJ1-3 and V is TRBV28, with 7 bases that match TRBD1. With V trimmed by 6 bases and J by 1 base, 12 bases remained unmatched. The CDR3 consists of 17 residues. Germline V lookup: CDR1 MDHEN, CDR2 SYDVKM. The CDR3 here is CASSMGDSFASGNTIYF. CDR3 in DNA: TGTGCCAGCAGCATGGGGGACAGCTTTGCATCTGGAAACACCATATATTTT.

The chain couples TRBV2 to TRBJ2-1, with 11 bases aligning to TRBD2. The germline CDR1 and CDR2 sequences are SNHLY and FYNNEI. The CDR3 covers 15 residues. Germline trimming cut 6 bases from V and 5 bases from J; bases unmatched to any gene: 6. Written as DNA, the CDR3 is TGTGCCAGCAGATCTAGCGGGAGGTCCCACAATGAGCAGTTCTTC. It specifies CASRSSGRSHNEQFF.

The chain combines TRBV28 with TRBJ1-5, with TRBD1 matching over 7 bases. The germline V gene encodes CDR1 MDHEN and CDR2 SYDVKM. After removal of 2 bases from V and 3 bases from J, the junction contained 4 bases not matched to a gene. The CDR3 has 15 residues. CDR3 coding DNA: TGTGCCAGCAGTTTAACAGGGGCAGTCAATCAGCCCCAGCATTTT. This gives the protein CASSLTGAVNQPQHF.

This chain uses TRBV24-1 with TRBJ1-2; weak D call: TRBD1 (5 bases). This CDR3 is built from 13 residues. The germline V gene has CDR1 KGHDR and CDR2 SFDVKD. Trimming took off 3 bases at V and 7 bases at J, with 11 bases between the two ends. In DNA form, the CDR3 reads TGTGCCACCAGTGATCCAGGGTTCTCTGGCTACACCTTC. It codes for CATSDPGFSGYTF.

The chain has TRBV5-1 and TRBJ1-4; the D gene is possibly TRBD1 (5 bases). The CDR3 has 15 residues. V gave up 3 bases and J gave up 5 bases, with 14 bases separating them. In germline, CDR1 is SGHRS, CDR2 YFSETQ. DNA for the CDR3: TGCGCCAGCAGCTCGACTGACAGACCGAATGAAAAACTGTTTTTT. This translates into CASSSTDRPNEKLFF.

The CDR3 region has the DNA TGTGCCAGCTCACCAGACAGGGGAGATAACTATGGCTACACCTTC. It translates to CASSPDRGDNYGYTF. The chain recombines TRBV18 with TRBJ1-2; 8 bases match TRBD1. The CDR3 sequence is 15 residues long. The germline CDR1 and CDR2 sequences are KGHSH and LQKENI. Losses at the gene ends were 2 bases for V and 1 base for J; bases not matched to a gene: 3.

This chain connects TRBV5-5 to TRBJ1-5, with D perhaps TRBD1 (5 bases). Per germline, CDR1 SGHKS and CDR2 YYEKEE (reference sequence). The V end was cut by 1 base, the J end by 0 bases, with 8 bases between. The length of the CDR3 is 15 residues. CDR3 coding DNA: TGTGCCAGCAGCTTGTCGACAGTTAGCAATCAGCCCCAGCATTTT. It yields the protein CASSLSTVSNQPQHF.

The chain has TRBV7-2 and TRBJ2-1; 9 bases fit TRBD2. Germline values: CDR1 SGHTA, CDR2 FQGNSA. CDR3 length equals 15 residues. J lost 0 bases, V lost 5 bases, and 2 bases had no gene match. The CDR3 nucleotides read TGTGCCAGCAGCGCGGGAGGGCCCTCCTACAATGAGCAGTTCTTC. Its translation: CASSAGGPSYNEQFF. The full variable domain, completed using reference TRBV7-2 and TRBJ2-1, is GAGVSQSPSNKVTEKGKDVELRCDPISGHTALYWYRQSLGQGLEFLIYFQGNSAPDKSGLPSDRFSAERTGGSVSTLTIQRTQQEDSAVYLCASSAGGPSYNEQFFGPGTRLTVL.

This clone was seen only a few times. The chain has TRBV9 and TRBJ1-1, with 8 bases matching TRBD1. The V and J ends lost 3 bases and 1 base, in that order; junction bases with no gene match: 5. CDR3 length equals 15 residues. Looked up from germline, CDR1 is SGDLS and CDR2 is YYNGEE. The CDR3 region is CASSDAGGANTEAFF. DNA for the CDR3: TGTGCCAGCAGCGACGCAGGGGGCGCGAACACTGAAGCTTTCTTT.

In nucleotides, the CDR3 is TGTGCCAGCAGCTTGAGTTCCCAGGGATATGAAAAACTGTTTTTT. This sequence encodes CASSLSSQGYEKLFF. J is TRBJ1-4 and V is TRBV5-4; possible D gene TRBD1, 5 bases. V was cut by 1 base and J by 6 bases, with 13 bases left in between. Germline assignment: CDR1 SGHNT and CDR2 YYREEE (reference sequence). This CDR3 region has 15 residues.

The rearrangement links TRBV11-3 to TRBJ2-4, with TRBD2 matching over 12 bases. The germline V gene encodes CDR1 SGHNT and CDR2 YENEEA. V gave up 5 bases and J gave up 1 base; unmatched junction bases: 12. This CDR3 has 19 residues. CDR3 coding DNA: TGTGCCAGCAGCCCGTACGAAGGGACTAGCGGGCGTGCCAAAAACATTCAGTACTTC. This codes for CASSPYEGTSGRAKNIQYF.

The chain links TRBV5-5 to TRBJ2-5, with 8 nucleotides matching TRBD2. Trimming at V came to 3 bases and at J to 2 bases, leaving 3 bases not matched to a gene. Germline V gene data show CDR1 as SGHKS and CDR2 as YYEKEE (reference sequence). This CDR3 has 14 residues. In DNA, the CDR3 is TGTGCCAGCAGCTCGGGACTAGTGCAAGAGACCCAGTACTTC. Its protein product is CASSSGLVQETQYF.

The V and J genes are TRBV14 and TRBJ1-2; 7 bases align to TRBD1. Germline V gene data show CDR1 as SGHDN and CDR2 as FVKESK. The CDR3 is 13 residues long. Unmatched junction bases numbered 6, after V lost 5 bases and J lost 6 bases. The CDR3 sequence: CASSSGGGDGYTF. DNA of the CDR3: TGTGCCAGCAGCAGCGGAGGGGGCGATGGCTACACCTTC.

This sequence joins TRBV13 and TRBJ2-7; D is ambiguous. V was clipped by 3 bases and J by 6 bases, with 9 bases between them. CDR3 length: 12 amino acids. Germline loops: CDR1 PRHDT, CDR2 FYEKMQ (reference sequence). CDR3: CASSLNVREQYF. The CDR3 nucleotides are TGTGCCAGCAGCTTGAACGTGCGCGAGCAGTACTTC.

The chain employs TRBV21-1 and TRBJ1-5. TRBV21-1 is deemed a pseudogene. This CDR3 is 17 amino acids long. CDR3 nucleotides: TGTGCCAGCAGCCTTGGGAGGCCCCATGGTTGCAATCAGCCCCAGCATTTT. Its protein is CASSLGRPHGCNQPQHF.